This is a list of T cell receptor beta chains from one sample in a study of T cell repertoires in cytomegalovirus infection. TCRdb independently ran MiXCR on the reads; one entry per CDR3 protein. Here the sample spans 350,000 to 450,000 distinct CDR3 sequences, around a sixth being singletons. Sequenced input: PBMCs. The receptors stem from a human donor in good health (CMV status not recorded). Some clones in this sample may be carry-over from other donors' samples. CDR3s include the opening cysteine and the closing phenylalanine or tryptophan. A D gene is named only where the DNA matches it firmly. Not every row has a clone size; where given, it reads once, few, many or a size class.

CDR3	DNA	size	length	J	D	V
CSALGSYTDTQYF	TGCAGCGCCCTAGGATCCTACACAGATACGCAGTATTTT	many	13	TRBJ2-3	.	TRBV29-1
CSARRDEANYGYTF	TGCAGTGCCCGACGGGATGAAGCTAACTATGGCTACACCTTC	.	14	TRBJ1-2	.	TRBV20-1
CASSLSGRAAYNEQFF	TGTGCCAGCAGCCTTAGCGGGAGGGCCGCCTACAATGAGCAGTTCTTC	many	16	TRBJ2-1	TRBD2	TRBV27
CSVEVWNQAGNTIYF	TGCAGCGTTGAGGTGTGGAACCAGGCAGGAAACACCATATATTTT	.	15	TRBJ1-3	.	TRBV29-1
CSARDIGKFTDTQYF	TGCAGTGCTAGAGATATCGGGAAGTTTACAGATACGCAGTATTTT	few	15	TRBJ2-3	.	TRBV20-1
CASSLEGLTEAFF	TGTGCCAGCAGCTTAGAAGGGCTCACTGAAGCTTTCTTT	few	13	TRBJ1-1	.	TRBV7-4
CASSLYEEQFF	TGTGCCAGCAGCTTATATGAGGAGCAGTTCTTC	few	11	TRBJ2-1	.	TRBV7-2
CASSPTGGFNEKLFF	TGTGCCAGCAGCCCAACAGGGGGGTTTAATGAAAAACTGTTTTTT	few	15	TRBJ1-4	TRBD1	TRBV7-9
CASSSASGGFYEQYF	TGTGCCAGCAGTTCCGCTAGCGGGGGGTTTTACGAGCAGTACTTC	many	15	TRBJ2-7	TRBD2	TRBV28
CASSGPSGDTYNEQFF	TGTGCCAGCAGTGGCCCCAGCGGGGACACCTACAATGAGCAGTTCTTC	once	16	TRBJ2-1	.	TRBV6-2/TRBV6-3
CASSSGSKNIQYF	TGCGCCAGCAGCTCCGGATCCAAAAACATTCAGTACTTC	few	13	TRBJ2-4	.	TRBV5-1
CASSTTTSGEETQYF	TGTGCCAGCAGTACCACGACTAGCGGAGAAGAGACCCAGTACTTC	.	15	TRBJ2-5	TRBD2	TRBV2
CATLIGQGKDETQYF	TGTGCCACTCTTATCGGACAGGGGAAGGATGAGACCCAGTACTTC	.	15	TRBJ2-5	TRBD1	TRBV10-3
CASSQSGTNTIYF	TGTGCCAGCAGCCAGTCAGGGACAAACACCATATATTTT	many	13	TRBJ1-3	.	TRBV3-1
CSAPGTEGISNTEAFF	TGCAGTGCCCCCGGGACAGAGGGGATCTCGAACACTGAAGCTTTCTTT	few	16	TRBJ1-1	TRBD1	TRBV20-1
CVSSRTSGSYNEQFF	TGTGTCAGCTCAAGGACTAGCGGGAGCTACAATGAGCAGTTCTTC	.	15	TRBJ2-1	TRBD2	TRBV5-4
CASSSLRTSGGPRQQFF	TGTGCCAGCAGCTCCTTAAGGACTAGCGGGGGACCCCGGCAGCAGTTCTTC	many	17	TRBJ2-1	TRBD2	TRBV7-6
CSVGRGTGISYEQYF	TGCAGCGTGGGAAGGGGGACAGGGATATCCTACGAGCAGTACTTC	.	15	TRBJ2-7	TRBD1	TRBV29-1
CASSSRDYRYEQYF	TGTGCCAGCAGTTCGCGGGACTATCGCTACGAGCAGTACTTC	few	14	TRBJ2-7	TRBD2	TRBV6-2/TRBV6-3